The clone carrying this T cell receptor (beta chain) was seen a single time. Its antigen is not identified. This sample was included in a study of immune evolution from preneoplasia to lung adenocarcinoma. Study results and limitations: Highest clonality occurred in KRAS-mutant, not EGFR-mutant or double wild-type, nodules. Clonality was highest in normal lung, lower in later-stage lesions apparently.

Method: immunoSEQ multiplex PCR; TCRdb's copy keeps in-frame clones and lacks some. Of 13,000 or so clones listed, about 84% were seen once; the top ten hold roughly 3.8%. Germline lookup yields CDR1 SGHNT and CDR2 YENEEA. The V gene lost 6 bases and the J gene lost 3 bases, with 6 bases spanning the gap. The CDR3 sequence is 13 residues long. After pathologic assessment, macro-dissection selected premalignant or tumor cells for extraction. The material sequenced was FFPE tissue from an adenomatous hyperplasia lung lesion. Subset indicated: atypical adenomatous hyperplasia (AAH), lung preneoplasia. The source of this sequence is a person between 45 and 75 years old with lung adenocarcinoma. The chain links TRBV11-3 to TRBJ2-6; no reliable D call. The CDR3 coding sequence is TGTGCCAGCAGAGAGGTTGGGGCCAACGTCCTGACTTTC. This translates into CASREVGANVLTF.